Listed here are 5 T cell receptor beta chains from one sample, sequenced in a study of shared clonotypes between healthy human individuals. TCRdb keeps only in-frame clones here, not all; method: immunoSEQ multiplex PCR. The sample contains 85,000 to 100,000 clones, roughly 69% of which appear only once. The sample comprised memory CD8+ T cells sorted from blood. Subset noted: CD45RO+ cells pooled with CCR7-negative TemRA cells. All receptors derive from a man younger than 45 in good health.

This clone has just a few counts. Other DNA variants within this sample encode the same CDR3. The chain uses TRBV28 and TRBJ2-7, with D perhaps TRBD2 (5 bases). The CDR3 contains 12 residues. Per the germline V gene, CDR1 is MDHEN and CDR2 is SYDVKM. V was pared by 7 bases and J by 0 bases, with 7 bases between. The CDR3 DNA reads as TGTGCCAGCACGGGGAGCTCCTACGAGCAGTACTTC. Its translation is CASTGSSYEQYF.

The rearrangement joins TRBV5-6 to TRBJ2-7; 9 nucleotides agree with TRBD2. V shed 2 bases and J 2 bases; nucleotides not matched to a gene: 8. This CDR3 region has 16 residues. Germline loops: CDR1 SGHDT, CDR2 YYEEEE. The CDR3: CASSFPGGRVTYEQYF. DNA for the CDR3: TGTGCCAGCAGCTTCCCTGGCGGGAGGGTCACCTACGAGCAGTACTTC. Complete variable domain (other parts from reference TRBV5-6 and TRBJ2-7): DAGVTQSPTHLIKTRGQQVTLRCSPKSGHDTVSWYQQALGQGPQFIFQYYEEEERQRGNFPDRFSGHQFPNYSSELNVNALLLGDSALYLCASSFPGGRVTYEQYFGPGTRLTVT.

This clone was found once. The V and J genes are TRBV7-2 and TRBJ2-4; TRBD2 aligns across 7 bases. This CDR3 contains 21 residues. J was trimmed by 5 bases and V by 0 bases; bases with no gene match: 22. Germline CDR1 and CDR2: SGHTA and FQGNSA. CDR3: CASSLALSGGSWRETQNIQYF. The DNA of the CDR3 is TGTGCCAGCAGCTTAGCGCTATCCGGTGGGTCCTGGCGGGAGACCCAAAACATTCAGTACTTC.

The chain has TRBV28 and TRBJ2-3; 7 nucleotides line up with TRBD2. There are 18 residues in the CDR3. Germline values: CDR1 MDHEN, CDR2 SYDVKM. Losses at the gene ends were 2 bases for V and 0 bases for J; bases not matched to a gene: 11. The CDR3 region has the DNA TGTGCCAGCAGTTTAGGTCCCCTTACGGGAGGCAGCACAGATACGCAGTATTTT. The encoded protein is CASSLGPLTGGSTDTQYF.

V and J are TRBV7-8 and TRBJ2-2, with TRBD2 matching over 8 bases. CDR1 is SGHVS, CDR2 FQNEAQ, per germline. Trimming removed 3 bases from V and 0 bases from J; junction bases left unmatched: 9. This CDR3 region has 18 residues. The CDR3: CASSFQASGFANTGELFF. The DNA for the CDR3 is TGTGCCAGCAGCTTTCAGGCTAGCGGGTTCGCGAACACCGGGGAGCTGTTTTTT. The variable domain in full, with the rest retrieved from reference TRBV7-8 and TRBJ2-2, is GAGVSQSPRYKVAKRGQDVALRCDPISGHVSLFWYQQALGQGPEFLTYFQNEAQLDKSGLPSDRFFAERPEGSVSTLKIQRTQQEDSAVYLCASSFQASGFANTGELFFGEGSRLTVL.